This TCR beta chain was sequenced during a study of cytomegalovirus exposure and HLA in healthy donors. Findings of the study overall: Per published accounts, TCR beta sequences correctly predicted the HLA-A and HLA-B alleles of most subjects. The records held CMV serostatus as the only immune exposure information. Being indistinguishable, some V segments were excluded, TRBV6-2 and TRBV6-3 among them.

The CDR3 extends over 17 amino acids. Germline loops: CDR1 SGDLS, CDR2 YYNGEE. V lost 1 base to trimming and J lost 5 bases, with 19 bases between them. Of note for this clone: Its antigen is not identified.

13 Jbeta primers and 60 Vbeta primers were used for the PCR. Some clones are missing from TCRdb's copy, which holds only in-frame ones; the method was immunoSEQ multiplex PCR. The sample has around 110,000 clones; 60% to 70% are singletons. Sequenced material: PBMCs. The chain joins TRBV9 to TRBJ2-1, with a tentative D call TRBD1 (6 bases). This TCR derives from a woman aged 40 to 55 in good health and CMV-seropositive. CDR3 DNA: TGTGCCAGCAGCGTACCTCATATCGGACAGAGTAACAATGAGCAGTTCTTC. Translated: CASSVPHIGQSNNEQFF.